The T cell receptor beta chain under discussion was sequenced for a study of blood T cell repertoires in COVID-19. Study background: Both acute and convalescent COVID-19 samples were obtained from the United States, Italy and Spain.

Profiled with immunoSEQ multiplex PCR; TCRdb holds only in-frame clones, not every one. The data contain about 170,000 clones, 70% to 90% of them singletons. The CDR3 has 17 amino acids. Germline CDR1 SGDLS, CDR2 YYNGEE. Trimming removed 1 base from V and 2 bases from J, with 17 bases in between. This clone was recorded only once. This TCR was sampled from a woman older than 75 with COVID-19, enrolled during active disease. Sequencing was performed on peripheral blood. The V and J genes are TRBV9 and TRBJ2-3; TRBD1 might be the D (6 bases). CDR3 DNA: TGTGCCAGCAGCGTACATCGGGACATACGTAACACAGATACGCAGTATTTT. It is translated as CASSVHRDIRNTDTQYF. Full variable domain (outside the CDR3, taken from reference TRBV9 and TRBJ2-3): DSGVTQTPKHLITATGQRVTLRCSPRSGDLSVYWYQQSLDQGLQFLIQYYNGEERAKGNILERFSAQQFPDLHSELNLSSLELGDSALYFCASSVHRDIRNTDTQYFGPGTRLTVL.